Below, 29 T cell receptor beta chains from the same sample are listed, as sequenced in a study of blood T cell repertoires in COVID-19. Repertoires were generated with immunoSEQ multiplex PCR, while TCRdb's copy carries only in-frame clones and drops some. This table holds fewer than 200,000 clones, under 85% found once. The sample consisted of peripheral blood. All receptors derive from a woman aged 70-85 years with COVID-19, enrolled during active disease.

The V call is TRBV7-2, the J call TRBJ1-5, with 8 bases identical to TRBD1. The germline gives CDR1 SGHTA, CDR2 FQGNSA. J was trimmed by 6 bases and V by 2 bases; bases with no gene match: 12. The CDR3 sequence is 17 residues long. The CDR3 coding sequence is TGTGCCAGCAGCTTAATTAGAACAGGGGGTGAAGGTCAGCCCCAGCATTTT. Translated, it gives CASSLIRTGGEGQPQHF.

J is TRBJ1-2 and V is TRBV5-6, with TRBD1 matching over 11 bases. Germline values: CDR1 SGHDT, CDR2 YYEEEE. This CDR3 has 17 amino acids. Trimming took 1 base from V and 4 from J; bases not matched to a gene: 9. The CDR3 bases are TGTGCCAGCAGCTTGTTTCTGGGACAGGGGGAGTTCTATGGCTACACCTTC. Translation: CASSLFLGQGEFYGYTF.

CDR3 residues: CASSVGAGAKYEQYF. DNA of the CDR3: TGTGCCAGCAGCGTGGGAGCGGGAGCGAAATACGAGCAGTACTTC. The chain has TRBV9 and TRBJ2-7; the match to TRBD2 covers 8 bases. The CDR3 runs to 15 residues. CDR1 is SGDLS, CDR2 YYNGEE, per germline. V gave up 2 bases and J gave up 4 bases; unmatched junction bases: 8. Looking up the rest from reference TRBV9 and TRBJ2-7 gives the full variable domain: DSGVTQTPKHLITATGQRVTLRCSPRSGDLSVYWYQQSLDQGLQFLIQYYNGEERAKGNILERFSAQQFPDLHSELNLSSLELGDSALYFCASSVGAGAKYEQYFGPGTRLTVT.

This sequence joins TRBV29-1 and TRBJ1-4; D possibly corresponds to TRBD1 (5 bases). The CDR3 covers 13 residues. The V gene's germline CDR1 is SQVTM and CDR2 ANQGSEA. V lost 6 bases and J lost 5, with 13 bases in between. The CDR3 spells CSVSQTVNEKLFF. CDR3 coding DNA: TGCAGCGTCAGCCAGACAGTCAATGAAAAACTGTTTTTT.

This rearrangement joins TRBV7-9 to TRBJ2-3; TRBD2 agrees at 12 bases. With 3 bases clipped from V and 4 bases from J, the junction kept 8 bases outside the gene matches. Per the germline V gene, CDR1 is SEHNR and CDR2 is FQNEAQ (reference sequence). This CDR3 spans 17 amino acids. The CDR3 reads CASSLIRLAGAADTQYF. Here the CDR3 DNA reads TGTGCCAGCAGCTTGATCCGACTAGCGGGAGCAGCAGATACGCAGTATTTT.

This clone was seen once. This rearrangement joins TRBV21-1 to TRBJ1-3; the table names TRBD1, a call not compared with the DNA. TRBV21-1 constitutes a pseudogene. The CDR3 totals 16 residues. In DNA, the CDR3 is TGTGCCAGCAGCAAAGTGGGCAGGGGGCTGACAAACACCATATATTTT. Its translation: CASSKVGRGLTNTIYF.

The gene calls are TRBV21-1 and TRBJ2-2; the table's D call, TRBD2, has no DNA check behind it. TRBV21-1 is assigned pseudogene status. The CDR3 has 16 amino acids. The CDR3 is CASSRTGLPYTGELFF. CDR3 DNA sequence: TGTGCCAGCAGCCGAACCGGACTACCGTACACCGGGGAGCTGTTTTTT.

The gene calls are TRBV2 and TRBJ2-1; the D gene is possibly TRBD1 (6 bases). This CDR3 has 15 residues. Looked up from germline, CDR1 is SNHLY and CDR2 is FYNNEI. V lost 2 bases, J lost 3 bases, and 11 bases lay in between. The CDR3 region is CASSETGRSYNEQFF. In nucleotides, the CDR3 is TGTGCCAGCAGTGAAACAGGGCGTAGCTACAATGAGCAGTTCTTC.

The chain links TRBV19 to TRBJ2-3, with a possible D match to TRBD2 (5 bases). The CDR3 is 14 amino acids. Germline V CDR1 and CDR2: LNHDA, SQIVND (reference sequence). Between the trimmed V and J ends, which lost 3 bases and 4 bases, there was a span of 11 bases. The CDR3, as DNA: TGTGCCAGTAGTATTTCGGGAACCCCAGATACGCAGTATTTT. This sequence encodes CASSISGTPDTQYF.

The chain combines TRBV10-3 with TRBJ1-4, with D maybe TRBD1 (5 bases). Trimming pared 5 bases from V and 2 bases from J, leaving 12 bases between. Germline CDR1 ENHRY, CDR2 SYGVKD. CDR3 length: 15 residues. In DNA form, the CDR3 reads TGTGCCATCAGTTCTACAGGTGGCACTAATGAAAAACTGTTTTTT. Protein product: CAISSTGGTNEKLFF.

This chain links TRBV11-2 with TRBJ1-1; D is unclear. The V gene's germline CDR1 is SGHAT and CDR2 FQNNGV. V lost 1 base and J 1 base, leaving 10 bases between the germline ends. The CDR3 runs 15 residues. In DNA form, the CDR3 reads TGTGCCAGCAGCTTAGTAATCGGTGCGAACACTGAAGCTTTCTTT. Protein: CASSLVIGANTEAFF. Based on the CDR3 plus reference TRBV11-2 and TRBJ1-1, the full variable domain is EAGVAQSPRYKIIEKRQSVAFWCNPISGHATLYWYQQILGQGPKLLIQFQNNGVVDDSQLPKDRFSAERLKGVDSTLKIQPAKLEDSAVYLCASSLVIGANTEAFFGQGTRLTVV.

CDR3 loop: CASSLGTGLSYEQYF. CDR3 coding DNA: TGTGCCAGCAGCCTGGGGACAGGGCTCTCCTACGAGCAGTACTTC. The chain carries TRBV14 and TRBJ2-7; 9 bases agree with TRBD1. Per germline, CDR1 SGHDN and CDR2 FVKESK. This CDR3 is built from 15 residues. J was trimmed by 0 bases and V by 4 bases; bases with no gene match: 4.

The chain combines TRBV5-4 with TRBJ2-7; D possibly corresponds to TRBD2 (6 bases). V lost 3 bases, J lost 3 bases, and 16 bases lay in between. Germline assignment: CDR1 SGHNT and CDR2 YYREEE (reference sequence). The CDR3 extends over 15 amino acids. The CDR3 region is CASSSWDSRNYEQYF. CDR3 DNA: TGTGCCAGCAGCTCGTGGGACTCACGGAACTACGAGCAGTACTTC.

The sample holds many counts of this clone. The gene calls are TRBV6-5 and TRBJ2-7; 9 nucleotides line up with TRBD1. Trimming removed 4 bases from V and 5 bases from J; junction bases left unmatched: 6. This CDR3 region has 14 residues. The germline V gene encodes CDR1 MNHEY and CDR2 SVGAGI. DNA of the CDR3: TGTGCCAGCAGTTTAAACAGGGGGCAGGACGAGCAGTACTTC. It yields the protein CASSLNRGQDEQYF.

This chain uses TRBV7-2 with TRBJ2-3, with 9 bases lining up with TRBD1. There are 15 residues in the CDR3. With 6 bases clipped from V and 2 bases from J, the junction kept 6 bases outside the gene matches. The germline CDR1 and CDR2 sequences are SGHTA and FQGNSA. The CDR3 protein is CASRLDRGPTDTQYF. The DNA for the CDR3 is TGTGCCAGCAGATTGGACAGGGGCCCCACAGATACGCAGTATTTT.

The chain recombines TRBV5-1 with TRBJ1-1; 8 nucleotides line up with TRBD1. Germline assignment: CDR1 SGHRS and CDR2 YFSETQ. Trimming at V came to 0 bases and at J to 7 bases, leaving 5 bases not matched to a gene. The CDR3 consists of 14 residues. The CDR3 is CASSLGTGRNEAFF. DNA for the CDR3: TGCGCCAGCAGCTTGGGGACAGGGCGGAATGAAGCTTTCTTT.

CDR3 in amino acids: CASSLGGLGSYEQYF. CDR3 coding DNA: TGTGCCAGCAGCTTAGGAGGACTGGGCTCCTACGAGCAGTACTTC. This chain links TRBV11-2 with TRBJ2-7; TRBD2 might be the D (5 bases). The V gene's germline CDR1 is SGHAT and CDR2 FQNNGV. Trimming cost V 1 base and J 0 bases, with 10 bases left between them. This CDR3 contains 15 residues.

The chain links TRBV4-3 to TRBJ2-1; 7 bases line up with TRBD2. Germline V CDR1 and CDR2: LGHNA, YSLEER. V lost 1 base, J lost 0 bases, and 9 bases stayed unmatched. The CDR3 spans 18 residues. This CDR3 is CASSQGLPASGSYNEQFF. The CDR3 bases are TGCGCCAGCAGCCAAGGCCTCCCCGCTAGCGGCTCCTACAATGAGCAGTTCTTC.

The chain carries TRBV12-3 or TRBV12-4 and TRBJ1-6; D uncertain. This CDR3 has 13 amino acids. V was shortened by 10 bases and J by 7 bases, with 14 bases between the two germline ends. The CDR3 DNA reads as TGTGCCACCTCAGTACAATTAAATTCACCCCTCCACTTT. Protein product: CATSVQLNSPLHF.

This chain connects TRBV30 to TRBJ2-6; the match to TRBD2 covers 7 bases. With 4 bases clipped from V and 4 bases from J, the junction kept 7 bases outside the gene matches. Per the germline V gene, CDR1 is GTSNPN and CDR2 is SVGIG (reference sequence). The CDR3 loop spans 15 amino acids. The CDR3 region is CAWKSGALGANVLTF. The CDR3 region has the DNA TGTGCCTGGAAAAGCGGGGCTCTCGGGGCCAACGTCCTGACTTTC.

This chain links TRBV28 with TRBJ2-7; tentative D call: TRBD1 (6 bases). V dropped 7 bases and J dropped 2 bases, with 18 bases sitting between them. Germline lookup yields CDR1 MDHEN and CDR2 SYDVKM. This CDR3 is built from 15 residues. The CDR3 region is CASNKQGRPPYEQYF. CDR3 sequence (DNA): TGTGCCAGCAACAAACAGGGTAGGCCGCCCTACGAGCAGTACTTC.

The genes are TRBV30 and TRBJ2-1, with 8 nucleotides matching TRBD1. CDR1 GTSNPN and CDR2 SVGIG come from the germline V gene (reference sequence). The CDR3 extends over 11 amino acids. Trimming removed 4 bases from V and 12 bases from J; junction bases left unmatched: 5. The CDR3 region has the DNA TGTGCCTGGAATACAGGGGGGCGGCAGTTCTTC. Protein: CAWNTGGRQFF.

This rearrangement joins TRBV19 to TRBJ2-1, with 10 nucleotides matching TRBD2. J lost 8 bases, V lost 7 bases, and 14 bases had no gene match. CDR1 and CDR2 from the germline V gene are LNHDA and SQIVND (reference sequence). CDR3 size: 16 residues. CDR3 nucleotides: TGTGCCAGTACTACGAAGCGGGAGGGCCGACGAGATGAGCAGTTCTTC. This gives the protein CASTTKREGRRDEQFF.

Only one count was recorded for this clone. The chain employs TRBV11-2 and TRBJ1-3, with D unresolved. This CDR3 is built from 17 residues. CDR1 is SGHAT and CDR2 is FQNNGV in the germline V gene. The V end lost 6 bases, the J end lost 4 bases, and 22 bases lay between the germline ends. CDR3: CASSSWGATSRGNTIYF. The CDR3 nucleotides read TGTGCCAGCAGTTCGTGGGGAGCCACATCCAGGGGAAACACCATATATTTT.

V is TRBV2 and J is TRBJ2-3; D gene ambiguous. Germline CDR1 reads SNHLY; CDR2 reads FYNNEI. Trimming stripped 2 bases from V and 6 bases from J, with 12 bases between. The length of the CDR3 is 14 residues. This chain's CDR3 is CASSEMRPEDTQYF. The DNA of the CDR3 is TGTGCCAGCAGTGAAATGCGTCCGGAGGATACGCAGTATTTT.

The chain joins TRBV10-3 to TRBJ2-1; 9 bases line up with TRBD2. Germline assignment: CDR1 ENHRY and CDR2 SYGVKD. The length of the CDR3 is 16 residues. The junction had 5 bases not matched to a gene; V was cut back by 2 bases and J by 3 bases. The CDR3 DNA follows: TGTGCCATCAGTGAGGGCGGGAGGGGAATCTACAATGAGCAGTTCTTC. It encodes CAISEGGRGIYNEQFF.

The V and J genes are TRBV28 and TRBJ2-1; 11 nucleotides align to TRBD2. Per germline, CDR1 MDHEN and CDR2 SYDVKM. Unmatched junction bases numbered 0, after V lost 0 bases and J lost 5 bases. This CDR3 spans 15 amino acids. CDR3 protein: CASSLWTSGNNEQFF. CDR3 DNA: TGTGCCAGCAGTTTATGGACTAGCGGGAACAATGAGCAGTTCTTC.

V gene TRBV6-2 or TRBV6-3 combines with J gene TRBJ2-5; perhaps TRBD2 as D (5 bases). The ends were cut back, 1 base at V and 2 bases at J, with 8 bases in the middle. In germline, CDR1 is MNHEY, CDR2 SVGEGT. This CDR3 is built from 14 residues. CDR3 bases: TGTGCCAGCAGTTACTATAGCGAACAAGAGACCCAGTACTTC. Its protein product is CASSYYSEQETQYF.

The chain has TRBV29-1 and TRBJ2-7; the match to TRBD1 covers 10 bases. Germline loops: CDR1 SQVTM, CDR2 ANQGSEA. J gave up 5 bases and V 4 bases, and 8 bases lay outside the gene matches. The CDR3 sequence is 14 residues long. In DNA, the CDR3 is TGCAGCGTTGGCCTTGGACAGGGGGTGCACGAGCAGTACTTC. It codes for CSVGLGQGVHEQYF.